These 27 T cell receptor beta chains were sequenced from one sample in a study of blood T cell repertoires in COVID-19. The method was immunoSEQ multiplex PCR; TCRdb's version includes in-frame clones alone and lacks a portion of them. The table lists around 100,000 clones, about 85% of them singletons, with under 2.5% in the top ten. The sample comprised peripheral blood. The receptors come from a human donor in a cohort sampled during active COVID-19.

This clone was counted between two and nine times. The CDR3, as DNA: TGCGCCAGCAGCATGAAACAGGGGGCAGACACTGAAGCTTTCTTT. Translation gives CASSMKQGADTEAFF. This sequence joins TRBV5-1 and TRBJ1-1; 9 bases line up with TRBD1. This CDR3 region has 15 residues. V gave up 4 bases and J gave up 3 bases; unmatched junction bases: 7. Germline-derived CDR1 and CDR2 are SGHRS and YFSETQ.

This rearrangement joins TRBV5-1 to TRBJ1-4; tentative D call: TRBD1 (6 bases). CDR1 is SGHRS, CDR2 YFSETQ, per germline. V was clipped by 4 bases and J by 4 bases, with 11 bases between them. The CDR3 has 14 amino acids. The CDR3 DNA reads TGCGCCAGCAGCCAGGACAGCCTTAATGAAAAACTGTTTTTT. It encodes CASSQDSLNEKLFF. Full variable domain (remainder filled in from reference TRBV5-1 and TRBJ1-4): KAGVTQTPRYLIKTRGQQVTLSCSPISGHRSVSWYQQTPGQGLQFLFEYFSETQRNKGNFPGRFSGRQFSNSRSEMNVSTLELGDSALYLCASSQDSLNEKLFFGSGTQLSVL.

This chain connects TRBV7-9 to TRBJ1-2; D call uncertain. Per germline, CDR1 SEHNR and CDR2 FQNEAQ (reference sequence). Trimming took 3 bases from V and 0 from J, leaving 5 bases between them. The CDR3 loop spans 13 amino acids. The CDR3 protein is CASSLIANYGYTF. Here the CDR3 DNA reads TGTGCCAGCAGCTTGATAGCTAACTATGGCTACACCTTC.

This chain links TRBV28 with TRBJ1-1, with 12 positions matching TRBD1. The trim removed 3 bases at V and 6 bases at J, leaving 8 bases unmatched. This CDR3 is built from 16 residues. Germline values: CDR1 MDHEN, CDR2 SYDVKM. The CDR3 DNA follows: TGTGCCAGCAGTTTTCCGGGACAGGGGGCGAAGGCTGAAGCTTTCTTT. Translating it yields CASSFPGQGAKAEAFF.

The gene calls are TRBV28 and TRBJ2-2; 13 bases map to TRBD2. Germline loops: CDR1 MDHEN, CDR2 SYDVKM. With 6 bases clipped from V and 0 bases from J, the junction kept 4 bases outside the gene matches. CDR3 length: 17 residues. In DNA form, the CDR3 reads TGTGCCAGCAGACGTACTAGCGGGGGGGCGAACACCGGGGAGCTGTTTTTT. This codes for CASRRTSGGANTGELFF. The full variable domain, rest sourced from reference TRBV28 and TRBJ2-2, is DVKVTQSSRYLVKRTGEKVFLECVQDMDHENMFWYRQDPGLGLRLIYFSYDVKMKEKGDIPEGYSVSREKKERFSLILESASTNQTSMYLCASRRTSGGANTGELFFGEGSRLTVL.

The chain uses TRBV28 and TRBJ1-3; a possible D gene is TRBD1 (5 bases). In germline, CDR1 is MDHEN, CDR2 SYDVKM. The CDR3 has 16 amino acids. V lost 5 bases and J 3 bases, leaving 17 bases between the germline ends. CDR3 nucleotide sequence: TGTGCCAGCAGTGCCCCCGGGACTAACTTTGGAAACACCATATATTTT. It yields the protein CASSAPGTNFGNTIYF.

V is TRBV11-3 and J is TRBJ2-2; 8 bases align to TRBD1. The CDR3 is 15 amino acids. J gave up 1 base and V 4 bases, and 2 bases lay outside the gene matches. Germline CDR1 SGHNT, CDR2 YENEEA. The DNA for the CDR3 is TGTGCCAGCAGCTGGGGGACAGGGAACACCGGGGAGCTGTTTTTT. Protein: CASSWGTGNTGELFF.

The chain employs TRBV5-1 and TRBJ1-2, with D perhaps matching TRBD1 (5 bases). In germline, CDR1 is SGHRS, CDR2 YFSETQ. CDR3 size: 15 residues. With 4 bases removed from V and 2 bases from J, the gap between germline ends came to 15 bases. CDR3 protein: CASSGGDGINYGYTF. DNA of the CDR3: TGCGCCAGCAGCGGGGGGGACGGTATCAACTATGGCTACACCTTC.

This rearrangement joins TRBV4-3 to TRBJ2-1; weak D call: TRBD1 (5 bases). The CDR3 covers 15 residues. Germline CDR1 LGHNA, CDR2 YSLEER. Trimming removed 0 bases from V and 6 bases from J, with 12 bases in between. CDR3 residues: CASSQEGRVGNEQFF. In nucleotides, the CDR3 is TGCGCCAGCAGCCAAGAAGGCAGGGTAGGCAATGAGCAGTTCTTC.

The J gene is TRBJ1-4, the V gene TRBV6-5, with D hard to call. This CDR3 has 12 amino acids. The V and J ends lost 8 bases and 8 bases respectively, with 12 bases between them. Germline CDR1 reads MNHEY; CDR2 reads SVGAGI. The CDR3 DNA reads TGTGCCAGCCGGACTGGTCAGGAAAAACTGTTTTTT. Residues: CASRTGQEKLFF.

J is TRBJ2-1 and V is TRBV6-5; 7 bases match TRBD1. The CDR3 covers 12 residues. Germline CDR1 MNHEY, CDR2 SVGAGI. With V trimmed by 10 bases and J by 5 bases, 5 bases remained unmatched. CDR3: CATGTVNNEQFF. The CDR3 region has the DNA TGTGCCACCGGGACAGTAAACAATGAGCAGTTCTTC.

CDR3 residues: CSTQEVPNLSTEAFF. CDR3 nucleotide sequence: TGTTCCACACAAGAGGTTCCCAACCTGAGTACTGAAGCTTTCTTT. The chain has TRBV6-5 and TRBJ1-1, with unresolved D. The CDR3 runs to 15 residues. The germline V gene encodes CDR1 MNHEY and CDR2 SVGAGI.

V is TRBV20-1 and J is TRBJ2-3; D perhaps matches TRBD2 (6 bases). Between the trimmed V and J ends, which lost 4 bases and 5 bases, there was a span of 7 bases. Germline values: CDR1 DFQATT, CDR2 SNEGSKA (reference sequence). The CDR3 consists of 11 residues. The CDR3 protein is CSAKEGDTQYF. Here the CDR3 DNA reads TGCAGTGCTAAGGAGGGAGATACGCAGTATTTT.

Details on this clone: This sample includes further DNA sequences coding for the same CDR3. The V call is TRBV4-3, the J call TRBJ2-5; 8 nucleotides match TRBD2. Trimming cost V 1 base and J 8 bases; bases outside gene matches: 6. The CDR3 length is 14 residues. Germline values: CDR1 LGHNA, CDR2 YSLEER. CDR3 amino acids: CASSQASGRGTQYF. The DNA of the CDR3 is TGCGCCAGCAGCCAAGCCTCCGGGAGGGGAACCCAGTACTTC.

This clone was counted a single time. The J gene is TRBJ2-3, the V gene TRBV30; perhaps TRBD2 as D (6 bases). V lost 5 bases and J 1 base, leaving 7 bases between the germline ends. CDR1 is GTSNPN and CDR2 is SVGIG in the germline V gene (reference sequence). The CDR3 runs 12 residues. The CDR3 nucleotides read TGTGCCTGGGGCGGGGGCACAGATACGCAGTATTTT. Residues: CAWGGGTDTQYF.

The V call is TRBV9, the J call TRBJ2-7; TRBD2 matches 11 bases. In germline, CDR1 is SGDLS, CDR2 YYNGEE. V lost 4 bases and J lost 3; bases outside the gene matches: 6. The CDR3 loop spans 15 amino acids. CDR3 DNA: TGTGCCAGCAGCTCAACCGGGACTAGCGGCTACGAGCAGTACTTC. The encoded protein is CASSSTGTSGYEQYF. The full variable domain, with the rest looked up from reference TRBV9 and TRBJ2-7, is DSGVTQTPKHLITATGQRVTLRCSPRSGDLSVYWYQQSLDQGLQFLIQYYNGEERAKGNILERFSAQQFPDLHSELNLSSLELGDSALYFCASSSTGTSGYEQYFGPGTRLTVT.

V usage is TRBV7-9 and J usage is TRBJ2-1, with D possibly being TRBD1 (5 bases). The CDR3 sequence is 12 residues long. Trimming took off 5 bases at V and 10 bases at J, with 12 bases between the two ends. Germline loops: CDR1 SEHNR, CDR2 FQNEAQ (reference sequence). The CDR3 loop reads CASSLSGAEQFF. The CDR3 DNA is TGTGCCAGCAGCCTTAGTGGGGCCGAGCAGTTCTTC.

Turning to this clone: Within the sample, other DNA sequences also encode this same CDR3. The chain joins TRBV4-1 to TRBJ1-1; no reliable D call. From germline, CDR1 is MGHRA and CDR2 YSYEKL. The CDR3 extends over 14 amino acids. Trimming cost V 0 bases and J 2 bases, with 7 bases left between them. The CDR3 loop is CASSQEPGNTEAFF. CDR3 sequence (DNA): TGCGCCAGCAGCCAAGAGCCAGGAAACACTGAAGCTTTCTTT.

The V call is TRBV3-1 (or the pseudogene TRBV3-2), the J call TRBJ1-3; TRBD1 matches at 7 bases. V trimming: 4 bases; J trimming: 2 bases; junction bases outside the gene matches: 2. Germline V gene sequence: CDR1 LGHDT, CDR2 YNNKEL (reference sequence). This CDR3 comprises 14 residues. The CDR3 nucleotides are TGTGCCAGCAGCCGACAGGGCACTGGAAACACCATATATTTT. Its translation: CASSRQGTGNTIYF.

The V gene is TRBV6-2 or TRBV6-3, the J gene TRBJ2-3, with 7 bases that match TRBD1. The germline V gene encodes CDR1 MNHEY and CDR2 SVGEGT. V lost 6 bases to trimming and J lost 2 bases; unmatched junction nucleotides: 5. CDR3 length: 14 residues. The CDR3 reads CASSLTGFTDTQYF. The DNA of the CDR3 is TGTGCCAGCAGCCTGACAGGGTTCACAGATACGCAGTATTTT.

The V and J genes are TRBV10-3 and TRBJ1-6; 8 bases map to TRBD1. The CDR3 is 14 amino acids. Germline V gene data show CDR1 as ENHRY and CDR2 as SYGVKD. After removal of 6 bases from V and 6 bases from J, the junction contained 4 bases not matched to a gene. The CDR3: CAISLDRGNSPLHF. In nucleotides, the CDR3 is TGTGCCATCAGCCTCGACAGGGGTAATTCACCCCTCCACTTT.

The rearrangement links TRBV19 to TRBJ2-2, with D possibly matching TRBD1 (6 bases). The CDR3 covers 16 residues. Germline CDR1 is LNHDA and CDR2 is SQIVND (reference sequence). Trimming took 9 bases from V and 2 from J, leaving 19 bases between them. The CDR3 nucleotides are TGTGCCAGCCGTCGGGACATTAAGACAAACACCGGGGAGCTGTTTTTT. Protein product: CASRRDIKTNTGELFF.

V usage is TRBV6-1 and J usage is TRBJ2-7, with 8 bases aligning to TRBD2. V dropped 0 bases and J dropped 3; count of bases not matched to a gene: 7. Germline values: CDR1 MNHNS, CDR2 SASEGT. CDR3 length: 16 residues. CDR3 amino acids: CASSEASGRGGYEQYF. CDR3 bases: TGTGCCAGCAGTGAAGCCAGCGGGAGAGGAGGCTACGAGCAGTACTTC.

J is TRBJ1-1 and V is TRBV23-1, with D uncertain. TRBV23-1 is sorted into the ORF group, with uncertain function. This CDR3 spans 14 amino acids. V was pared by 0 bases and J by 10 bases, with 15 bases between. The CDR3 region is CASSQSEDWTRAFF. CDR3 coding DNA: TGCGCCAGCAGTCAATCGGAGGATTGGACTCGAGCTTTCTTT.

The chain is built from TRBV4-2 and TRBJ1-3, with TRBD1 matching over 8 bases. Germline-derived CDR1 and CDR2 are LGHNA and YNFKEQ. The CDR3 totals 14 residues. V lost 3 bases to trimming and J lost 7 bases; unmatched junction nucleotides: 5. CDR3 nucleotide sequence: TGTGCCAGCAGCCACTCGACAGGGGAGAACACCATATATTTT. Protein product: CASSHSTGENTIYF.

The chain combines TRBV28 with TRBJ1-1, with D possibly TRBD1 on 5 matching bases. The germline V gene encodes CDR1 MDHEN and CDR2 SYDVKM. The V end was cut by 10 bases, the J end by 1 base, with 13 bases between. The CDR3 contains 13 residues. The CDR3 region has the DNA TGTGCCACTGCTAGACAGCCGAACACTGAAGCTTTCTTT. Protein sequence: CATARQPNTEAFF.

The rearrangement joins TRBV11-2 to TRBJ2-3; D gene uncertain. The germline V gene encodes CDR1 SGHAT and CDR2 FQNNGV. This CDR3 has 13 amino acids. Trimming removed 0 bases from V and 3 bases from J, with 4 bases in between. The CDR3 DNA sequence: TGTGCCAGCAGCTTAGACAGGACAGATACGCAGTATTTT. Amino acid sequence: CASSLDRTDTQYF.